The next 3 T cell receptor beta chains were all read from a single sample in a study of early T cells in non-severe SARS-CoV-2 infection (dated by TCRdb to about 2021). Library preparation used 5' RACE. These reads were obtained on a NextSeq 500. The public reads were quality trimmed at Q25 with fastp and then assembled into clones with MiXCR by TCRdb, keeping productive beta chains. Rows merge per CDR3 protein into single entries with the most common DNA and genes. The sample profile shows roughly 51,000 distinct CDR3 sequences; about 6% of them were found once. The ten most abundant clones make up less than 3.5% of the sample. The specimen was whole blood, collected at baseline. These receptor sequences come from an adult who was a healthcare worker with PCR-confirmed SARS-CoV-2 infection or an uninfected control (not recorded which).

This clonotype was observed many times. In nucleotides, the CDR3 is TGTGCCAGCAGCACCTTGACAGGGACAGATACGCAGTATTTT. Protein product: CASSTLTGTDTQYF. This chain links TRBV9 with TRBJ2-3, with 7 bases lining up with TRBD1. Looked up from germline, CDR1 is SGDLS and CDR2 is YYNGEE. The CDR3 is made up of 14 amino acids. The V segment lost 4 bases and the J segment 3 bases; nucleotides outside the gene matches: 5.

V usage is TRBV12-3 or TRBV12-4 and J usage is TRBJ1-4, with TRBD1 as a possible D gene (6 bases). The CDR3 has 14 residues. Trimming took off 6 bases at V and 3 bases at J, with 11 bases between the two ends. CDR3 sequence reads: CASRWGAANEKLFF. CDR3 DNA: TGTGCCAGCAGGTGGGGGGCGGCTAATGAAAAACTGTTTTTT.

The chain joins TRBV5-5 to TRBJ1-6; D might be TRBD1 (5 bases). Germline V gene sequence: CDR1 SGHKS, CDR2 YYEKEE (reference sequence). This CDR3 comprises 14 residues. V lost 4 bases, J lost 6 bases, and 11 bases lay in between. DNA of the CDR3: TGTGCCAGCAGCCTGGGGGGACTTAATTCACCCCTCCACTTT. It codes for CASSLGGLNSPLHF. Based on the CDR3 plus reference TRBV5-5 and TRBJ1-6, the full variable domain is DAGVTQSPTHLIKTRGQQVTLRCSPISGHKSVSWYQQVLGQGPQFIFQYYEKEERGRGNFPDRFSARQFPNYSSELNVNALLLGDSALYLCASSLGGLNSPLHFGNGTRLTVT.